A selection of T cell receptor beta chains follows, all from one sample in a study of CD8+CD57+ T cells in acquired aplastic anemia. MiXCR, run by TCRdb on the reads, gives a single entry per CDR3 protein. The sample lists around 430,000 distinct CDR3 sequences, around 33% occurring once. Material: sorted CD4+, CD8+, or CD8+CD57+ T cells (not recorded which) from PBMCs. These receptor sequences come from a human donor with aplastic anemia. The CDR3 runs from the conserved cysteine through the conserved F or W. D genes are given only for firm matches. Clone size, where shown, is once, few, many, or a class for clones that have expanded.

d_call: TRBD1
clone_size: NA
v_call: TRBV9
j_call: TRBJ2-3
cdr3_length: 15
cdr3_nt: TGTGCCAGCAGCGTAGGACAGGGATTAGGAGATACGCAGTATTTT
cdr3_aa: CASSVGQGLGDTQYF

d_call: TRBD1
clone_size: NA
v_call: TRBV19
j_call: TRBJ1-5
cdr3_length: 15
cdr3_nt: TGTGCCAGTAGTCGAAGCCGGACAGGGCATCAGCCCCAGCATTTT
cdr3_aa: CASSRSRTGHQPQHF

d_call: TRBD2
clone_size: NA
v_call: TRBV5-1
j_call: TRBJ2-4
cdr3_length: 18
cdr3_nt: TGCGCCAGCAGCAACGGACTAGCGGGAGGGCCAGCCAAAAACATTCAGTACTTC
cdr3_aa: CASSNGLAGGPAKNIQYF

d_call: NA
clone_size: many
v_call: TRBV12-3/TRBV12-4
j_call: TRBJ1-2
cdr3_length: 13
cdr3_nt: TGTGCCAGCGTTGGCAGCGCTAACTATGGCTACACCTTC
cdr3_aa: CASVGSANYGYTF

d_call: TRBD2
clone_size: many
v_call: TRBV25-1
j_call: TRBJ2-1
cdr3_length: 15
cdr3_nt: TGTGCCAGCAGTGAGACTAGCGGGACGGTGGATGAGCAGTTCTTC
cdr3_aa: CASSETSGTVDEQFF

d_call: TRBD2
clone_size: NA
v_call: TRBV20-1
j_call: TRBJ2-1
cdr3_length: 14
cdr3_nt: TGCAGTGCTCAGACTAGCGGGGGGGCCTACGAGCAGTTCTTC
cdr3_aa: CSAQTSGGAYEQFF

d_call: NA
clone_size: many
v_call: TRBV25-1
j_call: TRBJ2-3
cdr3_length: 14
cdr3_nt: TGTGCCAGCAGTGTCGGACCAATCACAGATACGCAGTATTTT
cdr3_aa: CASSVGPITDTQYF

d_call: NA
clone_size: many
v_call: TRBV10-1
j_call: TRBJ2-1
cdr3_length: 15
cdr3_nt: TGCGCCAGCAGTGAGACTAGCCCCCATTTGGATGAGCAGTTCTTC
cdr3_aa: CASSETSPHLDEQFF

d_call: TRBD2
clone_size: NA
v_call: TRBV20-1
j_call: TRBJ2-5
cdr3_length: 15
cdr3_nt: TGCAGTGCCAGGACTAGCGGGGGGGATGAGGAGACCCAGTACTTC
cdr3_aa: CSARTSGGDEETQYF

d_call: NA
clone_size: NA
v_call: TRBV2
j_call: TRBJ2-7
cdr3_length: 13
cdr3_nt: TGTGCCAGCAGCGCCACCCTCACCTTCGAGCAGTACTTC
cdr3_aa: CASSATLTFEQYF

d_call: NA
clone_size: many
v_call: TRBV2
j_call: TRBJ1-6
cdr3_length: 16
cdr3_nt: TGTGCCAGCAGTGAAGCGTTACACAGCGGAAATTCACCCCTCCACTTT
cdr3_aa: CASSEALHSGNSPLHF

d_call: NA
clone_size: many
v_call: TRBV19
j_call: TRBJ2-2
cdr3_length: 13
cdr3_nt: TGTGCCAGTAGTCCGACTAGCACCGGGGAGCTGTTTTTT
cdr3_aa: CASSPTSTGELFF

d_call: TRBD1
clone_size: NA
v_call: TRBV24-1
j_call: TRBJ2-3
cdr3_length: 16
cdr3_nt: TGTGCCAGCAGACGACAGGGGGCGCCTCGCACAGATACGCAGTATTTT
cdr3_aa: CASRRQGAPRTDTQYF

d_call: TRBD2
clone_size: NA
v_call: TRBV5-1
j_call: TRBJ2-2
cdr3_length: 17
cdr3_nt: TGCGCCAGCAGCTTGGGGAGACTAGCGCTATGCACCGGGGAGCTGTTTTTT
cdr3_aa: CASSLGRLALCTGELFF

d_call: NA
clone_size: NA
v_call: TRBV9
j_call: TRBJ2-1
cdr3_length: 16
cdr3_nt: TGTGCCAGCAGCGGTAGTACTCTCGGGGATGGCAATGAGCAGTTCTTC
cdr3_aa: CASSGSTLGDGNEQFF

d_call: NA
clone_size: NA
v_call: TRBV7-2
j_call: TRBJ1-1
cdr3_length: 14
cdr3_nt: TGTGCCAGCAGCCGAAACCGGCAGAACACTGAAGCTTTCTTT
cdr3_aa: CASSRNRQNTEAFF

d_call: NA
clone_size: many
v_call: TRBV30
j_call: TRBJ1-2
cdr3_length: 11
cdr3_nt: TGTGCCTGGAGTGGGGCATATGGCTACACCTTC
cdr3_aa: CAWSGAYGYTF

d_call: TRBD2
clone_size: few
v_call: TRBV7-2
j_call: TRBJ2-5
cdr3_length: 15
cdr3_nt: TGTGCCAGCAGCTTCGATCTAGCGGGGCAAGAGACCCAGTACTTC
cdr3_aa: CASSFDLAGQETQYF

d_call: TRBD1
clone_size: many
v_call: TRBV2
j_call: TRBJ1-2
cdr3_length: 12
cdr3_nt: TGTGCCAGCGGGACAGGGACGGTTGGCTACACCTTC
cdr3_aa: CASGTGTVGYTF

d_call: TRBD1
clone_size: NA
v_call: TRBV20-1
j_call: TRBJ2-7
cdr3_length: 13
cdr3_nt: TGCAGTGCTAGAGAGACAGGGGATGGCGAGCAGTACTTC
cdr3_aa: CSARETGDGEQYF

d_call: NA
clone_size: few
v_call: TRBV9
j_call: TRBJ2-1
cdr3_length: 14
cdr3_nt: TGTGCCAGCAGCGCGGACCTTTCCTACAATGAGCAGTTCTTC
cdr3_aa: CASSADLSYNEQFF

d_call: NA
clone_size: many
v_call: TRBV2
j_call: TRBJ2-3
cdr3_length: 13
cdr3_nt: TGTGCCAGCAGTGAAGCTCGCACAGATACGCAGTATTTT
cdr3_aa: CASSEARTDTQYF

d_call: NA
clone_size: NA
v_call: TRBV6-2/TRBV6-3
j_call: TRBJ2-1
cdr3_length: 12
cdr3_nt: TGTGCCAGCAGTTACAGGTGGGATGAGCAGTTCTTC
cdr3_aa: CASSYRWDEQFF

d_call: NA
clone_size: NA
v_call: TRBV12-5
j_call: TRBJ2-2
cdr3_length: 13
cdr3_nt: TGTGCTAGTGGTTCTCTATCTGAACGGGAGCTGTTTTTT
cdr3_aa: CASGSLSERELFF

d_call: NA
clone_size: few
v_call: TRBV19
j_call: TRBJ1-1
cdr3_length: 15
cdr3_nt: TGTGCCAGTAGTATAGTGGCCAGGGTGAACACTGAAGCTTTCTTT
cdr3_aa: CASSIVARVNTEAFF

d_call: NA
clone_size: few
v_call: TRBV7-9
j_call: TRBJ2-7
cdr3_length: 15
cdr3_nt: TGTGCCAGCAGCTTTCCTTTGGACGGGAACTACGAGCAGTACTTC
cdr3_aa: CASSFPLDGNYEQYF

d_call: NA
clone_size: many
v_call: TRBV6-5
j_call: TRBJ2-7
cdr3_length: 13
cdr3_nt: TGTGCCAGCAGTTACTCAGCAGGACACGAGCAGTACTTC
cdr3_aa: CASSYSAGHEQYF

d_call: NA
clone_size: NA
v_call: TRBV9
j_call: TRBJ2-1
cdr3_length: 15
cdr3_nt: TGTGCCAGCAGCGTAGGGGGGGCCGTTGGCAATGAGCAGTTCTTC
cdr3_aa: CASSVGGAVGNEQFF

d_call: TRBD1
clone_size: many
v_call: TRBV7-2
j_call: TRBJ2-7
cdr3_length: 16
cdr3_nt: TGTGCCAGCAGCTTGGGGACAGGGACACTATCCTACGAGCAGTACTTC
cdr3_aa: CASSLGTGTLSYEQYF

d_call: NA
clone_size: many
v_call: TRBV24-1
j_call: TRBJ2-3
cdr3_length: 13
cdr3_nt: TGTGCCACGCGAGCCCGGATCACAGATACGCAGTATTTT
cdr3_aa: CATRARITDTQYF

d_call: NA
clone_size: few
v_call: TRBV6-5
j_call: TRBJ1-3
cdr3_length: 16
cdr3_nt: TGTGCCAGCAGTTACGGGCTCCTCAGCTCTGGAAACACCATATATTTT
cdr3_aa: CASSYGLLSSGNTIYF

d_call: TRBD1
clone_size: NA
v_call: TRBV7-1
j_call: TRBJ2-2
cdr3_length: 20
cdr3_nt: TGTGCCAGCAGCTCACCCTCCGGGACAGGACTAAACGGGAACACCGGGGAGCTGTTTTTT
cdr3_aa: CASSSPSGTGLNGNTGELFF

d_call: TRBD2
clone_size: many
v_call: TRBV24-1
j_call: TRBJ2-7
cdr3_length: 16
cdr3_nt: TGTGCCACCAGTGATGGTGGGACTAGCGGTTCATACGAGCAGTACTTC
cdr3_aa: CATSDGGTSGSYEQYF